Detailed here is one TCR beta chain. Antigen specificity is unknown. These data come from a study of cytomegalovirus exposure and HLA in healthy donors. Trimming cost V 0 bases and J 2 bases, with 5 bases left between them. The CDR3 consists of 14 residues. Germline lookup yields CDR1 LNHDA and CDR2 SQIVND (reference sequence). Primers for the PCR totalled 60 Vbeta and 13 Jbeta. As handled by the study authors: A later analysis tallied tens of millions of unique TCR beta chains, about 11 million of them shared. Libraries were prepared by immunoSEQ multiplex PCR; TCRdb keeps only in-frame clonotypes and omits some of them. V and J calls and clone size are copied from that table; D and trimming were computed from the DNA. The sample lists 95,000 to 150,000 clones; about 16% were seen once. The study's findings and limits: Among TCR sequences, most were rare, though some public TCRs appeared in many donors. Most of the TCR beta V segments (in an earlier analysis) were productive either about 90% or about 30% of the time. On later analysis, the bulk of CMV-associated TCR beta chains appeared to be HLA-restricted.

The source is a woman younger than 35 in good health and CMV-seronegative. This chain joins TRBV19 and TRBJ1-5; D call uncertain. The sequenced sample consisted of PBMCs. This CDR3 is CASSIDLGNQPQHF. The CDR3 DNA follows: TGTGCCAGTAGTATAGATCTTGGCAATCAGCCCCAGCATTTT.